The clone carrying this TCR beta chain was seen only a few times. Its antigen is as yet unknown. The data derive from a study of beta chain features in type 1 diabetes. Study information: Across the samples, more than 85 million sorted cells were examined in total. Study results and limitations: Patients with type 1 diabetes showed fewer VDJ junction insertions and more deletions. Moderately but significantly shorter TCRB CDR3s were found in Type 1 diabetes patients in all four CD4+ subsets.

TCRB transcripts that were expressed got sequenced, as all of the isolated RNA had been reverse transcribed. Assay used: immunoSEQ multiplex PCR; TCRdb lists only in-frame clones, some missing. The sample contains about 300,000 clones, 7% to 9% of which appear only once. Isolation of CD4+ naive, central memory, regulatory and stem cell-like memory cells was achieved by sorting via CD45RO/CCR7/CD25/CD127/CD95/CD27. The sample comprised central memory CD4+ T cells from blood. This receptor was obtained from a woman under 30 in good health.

The CDR3 DNA sequence: TGTGCCAGCAGTTTCCCGGGGAGCGGGAGGGCCAACGAGCAGTACTTC. Encoded protein: CASSFPGSGRANEQYF. The chain has TRBV11-2 and TRBJ2-7, with 10 bases that match TRBD2. Trimming removed 6 bases from V and 5 bases from J; junction bases left unmatched: 13. The germline gives CDR1 SGHAT, CDR2 FQNNGV. The CDR3 has 16 amino acids.